A single sample gave rise to the 27 T cell receptor beta chains below, sequenced in a study of blood T cells in healthy people across ages. With a J-beta primer mix and a sample-barcoded 5' primer, a second PCR ran roughly 7 to 11 cycles. TCRdb used MiXCR to reprocess the 5' RACE reads, holding one entry per CDR3 protein. Of 920,000 or so distinct CDR3 sequences in the sample, roughly 45% were seen once. The sample comprised blood. These receptors came from a woman aged 55-69 years in good health.

This clonotype was picked up a small number of times. The chain carries TRBV28 and TRBJ2-1; the match to TRBD2 covers 10 bases. Germline assignment: CDR1 MDHEN and CDR2 SYDVKM. The CDR3 consists of 15 residues. With V trimmed by 7 bases and J by 3 bases, 6 bases remained unmatched. The CDR3 sequence: CASIKTSGRYNEQFF. The CDR3 DNA follows: TGTGCCAGCATCAAGACTAGCGGGCGCTACAATGAGCAGTTCTTC.

This clonotype was detected only once. This chain connects TRBV7-6 to TRBJ2-1; 10 positions match TRBD2. The J segment lost 2 bases and the V segment lost 5 bases, leaving 9 bases of the junction unmatched. CDR1 and CDR2 from the germline V gene are SGHVS and FNYEAQ. The CDR3 is 17 residues long. The CDR3 loop is CASSPRLAGLAYNEQFF. The CDR3 DNA is TGTGCCAGCAGCCCTCGACTAGCGGGTTTAGCCTACAATGAGCAGTTCTTC.

The rearrangement links TRBV20-1 to TRBJ1-4, with a weak D call TRBD1 (5 bases). Germline V gene lookup returns CDR1 DFQATT and CDR2 SNEGSKA (reference sequence). The CDR3 contains 14 residues. V lost 5 bases to trimming and J lost 7 bases, with 17 bases between them. The CDR3 region is CSAPPRGFSEKLFF. The CDR3 bases are TGCAGTGCTCCGCCACGGGGGTTTAGTGAAAAACTGTTTTTT.

This chain uses TRBV3-1 with TRBJ2-3, with a tentative D call TRBD2 (6 bases). Germline loops: CDR1 LGHDT, CDR2 YNNKEL (reference sequence). V shed 3 bases and J shed 10 bases, with 11 bases lying between them. This CDR3 is built from 12 residues. CDR3 loop: CASSQMEGAQYF. In DNA form, the CDR3 reads TGTGCCAGCAGCCAGATGGAGGGAGCGCAGTATTTT.

The chain has TRBV4-2 and TRBJ2-3; D possibly corresponds to TRBD2 (5 bases). There are 16 residues in the CDR3. V was trimmed by 0 bases and J by 3 bases, leaving 13 bases between them. Germline lookup yields CDR1 LGHNA and CDR2 YNFKEQ. The CDR3 is CASSQDPVEETDTQYF. DNA of the CDR3: TGTGCCAGCAGCCAAGATCCGGTGGAGGAAACAGATACGCAGTATTTT.

The gene calls are TRBV4-2 and TRBJ2-3; D perhaps matches TRBD2 (5 bases). Germline V gives CDR1 LGHNA, CDR2 YNFKEQ. The CDR3 runs to 15 residues. V lost 0 bases to trimming and J lost 2 bases, with 9 bases between them. DNA for the CDR3: TGTGCCAGCAGCCAAGATGAGGGATACACAGATACGCAGTATTTT. Protein: CASSQDEGYTDTQYF.

This clonotype was seen more than once but under ten times. This CDR3 reads CASSQDTSPSVNEQFF. The DNA of the CDR3 is TGCGCCAGCAGCCAAGATACTAGCCCGAGTGTCAATGAGCAGTTCTTC. This sequence joins TRBV4-1 and TRBJ2-1; weak D call: TRBD2 (6 bases). CDR1 and CDR2 from the germline V gene are MGHRA and YSYEKL. The germline V and J ends were trimmed by 0 bases and 6 bases, with 15 bases remaining between them. The CDR3 runs to 16 residues.

This clonotype was seen only a few times. CDR3 amino acids: CASSDGQPPYEQYF. CDR3 sequence (DNA): TGTGCCAGCAGTGATGGGCAGCCACCTTACGAGCAGTACTTC. The genes are TRBV6-1 and TRBJ2-7, with D unclear. Trimming stripped 3 bases from V and 4 bases from J, with 13 bases between. Germline lookup yields CDR1 MNHNS and CDR2 SASEGT. The CDR3 has 14 amino acids.

This clonotype has more than one count but fewer than ten. The gene calls are TRBV7-2 and TRBJ2-1, with D unclear. Between the trimmed V and J ends, which lost 5 bases and 4 bases, there was a span of 12 bases. CDR1 and CDR2 from the germline V gene are SGHTA and FQGNSA. The CDR3 runs 14 residues. CDR3 in amino acids: CASSPSRVYNEQFF. CDR3 in DNA: TGTGCCAGCAGCCCAAGTCGAGTGTACAATGAGCAGTTCTTC.

This clonotype was counted between two and nine times. The genes are TRBV29-1 and TRBJ2-3; TRBD1 is a possible D gene (6 bases). CDR1 and CDR2 from the germline V gene are SQVTM and ANQGSEA. The V and J ends lost 8 bases and 2 bases respectively, with 20 bases between them. The CDR3 loop spans 15 amino acids. CDR3 in amino acids: CSYAGTRGNTDTQYF. The CDR3 DNA reads TGCAGCTATGCCGGGACAAGGGGAAACACAGATACGCAGTATTTT.

The chain uses TRBV5-4 and TRBJ2-3; D remains unclear. With 6 bases removed from V and 5 bases from J, the gap between germline ends came to 13 bases. The CDR3 consists of 13 residues. The germline gives CDR1 SGHNT, CDR2 YYREEE (reference sequence). The CDR3 spells CASKARNGDTQYF. The CDR3 coding sequence is TGTGCCAGCAAGGCGCGAAACGGAGATACGCAGTATTTT.

The genes are TRBV7-8 and TRBJ2-5; D ambiguous. V lost 6 bases and J lost 2, with 19 bases in between. The CDR3 length is 16 residues. Per the germline V gene, CDR1 is SGHVS and CDR2 is FQNEAQ. In nucleotides, the CDR3 is TGTGCCAGCAGGAGAGAGGTGGGGAAAAAACAAGAGACCCAGTACTTC. Amino acid sequence: CASRREVGKKQETQYF.

The rearrangement uses TRBV28 and TRBJ2-5; D uncertain. The closer fit of TRBJ2-7 to the DNA end suggests the J call may be wrong. The CDR3 loop spans 14 amino acids. The V gene's germline CDR1 is MDHEN and CDR2 SYDVKM. CDR3 protein: CASSSSPSGYEQYF. The CDR3 DNA reads as TGTGCCAGCAGTTCCTCGCCGTCGGGCTACGAGCAGTACTTC.

This clonotype has more than one count but fewer than ten. The rearrangement links TRBV14 to TRBJ2-7, with 9 positions matching TRBD1. Germline lookup yields CDR1 SGHDN and CDR2 FVKESK. Losses at the gene ends were 4 bases for V and 6 bases for J; bases not matched to a gene: 4. The CDR3 covers 13 residues. The CDR3 reads CASSPGQGTEQYF. CDR3 nucleotides: TGTGCCAGCAGCCCCGGACAGGGGACCGAGCAGTACTTC.

The sample holds many counts of this clonotype. The chain joins TRBV10-3 to TRBJ2-3, with D possibly TRBD2 on 6 matching bases. The germline CDR1 and CDR2 sequences are ENHRY and SYGVKD. Trimming left V 7 bases short and J 3 bases short, with 11 bases between. The CDR3 has 13 residues. CDR3 nucleotide sequence: TGTGCCATCACGGGGGAAATGACAGATACGCAGTATTTT. Residues: CAITGEMTDTQYF.

The chain recombines TRBV3-1 with TRBJ1-5; D unclear. The CDR3 consists of 14 residues. CDR1 is LGHDT, CDR2 YNNKEL, per germline (reference sequence). V was clipped by 4 bases and J by 8 bases, with 15 bases between them. The CDR3 here is CASSPEVGREPQHF. The CDR3 bases are TGTGCCAGCAGCCCGGAGGTAGGGAGGGAGCCCCAGCATTTT.

The rearrangement joins TRBV6-5 to TRBJ2-7, with D hard to call. The CDR3 sequence is 14 residues long. Trimming shortened V by 4 bases and J by 1 base, and 11 bases separated the two germline ends. The germline gives CDR1 MNHEY, CDR2 SVGAGI. The CDR3 sequence is CASSSLWGSYEQYF. In DNA, the CDR3 is TGTGCCAGCAGTTCCCTCTGGGGTTCCTACGAGCAGTACTTC.

The chain has TRBV6-5 and TRBJ1-1; 8 positions agree with TRBD1. Germline trimming cut 4 bases from V and 5 bases from J; bases unmatched to any gene: 12. From germline, CDR1 is MNHEY and CDR2 SVGAGI. This CDR3 region has 16 residues. This chain's CDR3 is CASSSPKTGAGTEAFF. For the CDR3, the DNA is TGTGCCAGCAGTTCCCCAAAGACAGGGGCCGGTACTGAAGCTTTCTTT.

This clonotype was seen repeatedly, ten times or more. The chain has TRBV29-1 and TRBJ2-5; TRBD2 agrees at 9 bases. The CDR3 is 14 residues long. J was trimmed by 4 bases and V by 4 bases; bases with no gene match: 7. In germline, CDR1 is SQVTM, CDR2 ANQGSEA. The CDR3: CSVVVGTSRETQYF. As DNA, the CDR3 is TGCAGCGTTGTGGTGGGGACTAGCAGAGAGACCCAGTACTTC.

This clonotype was observed a few times. This CDR3 is CASSLGALPTDTQYF. CDR3 nucleotides: TGTGCCAGCAGCTTAGGGGCCTTACCCACAGATACGCAGTATTTT. V and J are TRBV11-2 and TRBJ2-3; the D is unclear. V lost 1 base and J 2 bases, leaving 10 bases between the germline ends. The CDR3 has 15 residues. Germline V gives CDR1 SGHAT, CDR2 FQNNGV.

This chain connects TRBV29-1 to TRBJ2-1, with D perhaps assigned TRBD1 or TRBD2 (5 bases each). The CDR3 sequence is 12 residues long. The germline gives CDR1 SQVTM, CDR2 ANQGSEA. Trimming shortened V by 6 bases and J by 5 bases, and 11 bases separated the two germline ends. The CDR3 reads CSVGVGNNEQFF. In DNA form, the CDR3 reads TGCAGCGTGGGGGTGGGGAACAATGAGCAGTTCTTC.

The chain combines TRBV3-1 with TRBJ2-1; 7 bases agree with TRBD2. Losses at the gene ends were 6 bases for V and 6 bases for J; bases not matched to a gene: 11. The V gene's germline CDR1 is LGHDT and CDR2 YNNKEL (reference sequence). The CDR3 totals 15 residues. The CDR3 bases are TGTGCCAGCAGACTAAGCGGGGAAGGGAGCAATGAGCAGTTCTTC. Translation gives CASRLSGEGSNEQFF.

The J gene is TRBJ2-7, the V gene TRBV29-1; the match to TRBD2 covers 7 bases. The CDR3 is 11 amino acids. Germline assignment: CDR1 SQVTM and CDR2 ANQGSEA. Trimming took 7 bases from V and 3 from J; bases not matched to a gene: 3. The CDR3 is CSGTRNYEQYF. CDR3 nucleotides: TGCAGCGGGACTAGAAACTACGAGCAGTACTTC.

A few counts support this clonotype. One junction end disagrees with the germline gene, perhaps due to a read error. This chain connects TRBV6-5 to TRBJ2-7; D gene uncertain. Germline values: CDR1 MNHEY, CDR2 SVGAGI. This CDR3 has 14 amino acids. CDR3 in DNA: TGTGCCAGCAGTGACTCGGCAGAATCCTACGAGCAGTACTTC. Its translation: CASSDSAESYEQYF.

This clonotype was counted a few times. J is TRBJ1-2 and V is TRBV5-1; possible D gene TRBD1, 5 bases. V dropped 6 bases and J dropped 8 bases, with 17 bases sitting between them. The CDR3 is 13 amino acids. CDR1 is SGHRS, CDR2 YFSETQ, per germline. CDR3 protein: CASTLSWGDGYTF. As DNA, the CDR3 is TGCGCCAGCACGCTATCGTGGGGGGACGGCTACACCTTC.

This chain uses TRBV3-1 with TRBJ1-2; D possibly corresponds to TRBD1 (6 bases). Germline CDR1 is LGHDT and CDR2 is YNNKEL (reference sequence). CDR3 length: 13 residues. V gave up 4 bases and J gave up 8 bases, with 14 bases separating them. The CDR3 nucleotides read TGTGCCAGCAGCCGGGACACCCTTGGCGGCTACACCTTC. It yields the protein CASSRDTLGGYTF.

This rearrangement joins TRBV7-3 to TRBJ2-3; TRBD2 matches at 16 bases. Germline CDR1 is SGHTA and CDR2 is FQGTGA. The V segment lost 5 bases and the J segment 4 bases; nucleotides outside the gene matches: 9. There are 18 residues in the CDR3. The CDR3 spells CASSAGLAGGRTSDTQYF. Written as DNA, the CDR3 is TGTGCCAGCAGCGCGGGACTAGCGGGAGGGAGAACGTCAGATACGCAGTATTTT.